This TCR beta chain was obtained from a study of identical twins. MiXCR, run by TCRdb on the 5' RACE reads, gives a single entry per CDR3 protein. The profile shows 100,000 or so distinct CDR3 sequences, just under 6% of them singletons. This clonotype was seen ten or more times. Healthy Caucasians, and only they, were the donors. The specimen was memory T cells sorted from blood. The source of this sequence is a woman between 50 and 59 years old in good health.

The CDR3: CASSGSSGRYEQFF. CDR3 nucleotides: TGCGCCAGCAGCGGATCTAGCGGGAGGTATGAGCAGTTCTTC. The chain uses TRBV5-1 and TRBJ2-1, with TRBD2 matching 11 bases. The junction had 5 bases not matched to a gene; V was cut back by 4 bases and J by 8 bases. The CDR3 spans 14 residues. Germline V CDR1 and CDR2: SGHRS, YFSETQ.